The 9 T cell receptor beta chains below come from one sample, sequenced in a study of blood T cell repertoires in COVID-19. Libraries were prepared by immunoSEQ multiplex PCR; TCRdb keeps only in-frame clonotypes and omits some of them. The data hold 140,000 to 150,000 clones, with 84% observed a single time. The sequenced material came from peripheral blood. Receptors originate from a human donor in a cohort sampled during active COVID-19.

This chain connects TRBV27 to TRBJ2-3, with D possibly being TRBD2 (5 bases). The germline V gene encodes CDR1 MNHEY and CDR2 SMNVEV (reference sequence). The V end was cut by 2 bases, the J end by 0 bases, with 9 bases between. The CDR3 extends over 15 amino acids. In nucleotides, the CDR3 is TGTGCCAGCAGTTTAACGGGGTGGAGCACAGATACGCAGTATTTT. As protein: CASSLTGWSTDTQYF.

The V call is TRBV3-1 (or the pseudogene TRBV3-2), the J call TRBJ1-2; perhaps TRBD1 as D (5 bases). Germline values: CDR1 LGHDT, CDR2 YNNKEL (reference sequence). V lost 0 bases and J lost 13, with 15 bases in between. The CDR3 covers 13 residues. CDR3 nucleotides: TGTGCCAGCAGCCAAGATGGGTTGGGGGGATGCACCTTC. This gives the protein CASSQDGLGGCTF.

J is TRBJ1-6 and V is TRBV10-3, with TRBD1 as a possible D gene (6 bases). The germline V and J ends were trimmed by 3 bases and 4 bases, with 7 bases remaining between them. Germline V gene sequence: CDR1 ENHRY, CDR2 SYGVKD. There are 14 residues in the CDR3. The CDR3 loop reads CAISDGQYNSPLHF. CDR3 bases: TGTGCCATCAGTGATGGACAGTATAATTCACCCCTCCACTTT.

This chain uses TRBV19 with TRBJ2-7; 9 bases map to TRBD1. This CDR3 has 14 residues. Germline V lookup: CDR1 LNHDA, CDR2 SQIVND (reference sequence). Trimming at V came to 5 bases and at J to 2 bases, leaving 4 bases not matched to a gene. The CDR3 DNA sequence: TGTGCCAGTAGTGCCGGACAGGGGCCCTACGAGCAGTACTTC. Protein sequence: CASSAGQGPYEQYF.

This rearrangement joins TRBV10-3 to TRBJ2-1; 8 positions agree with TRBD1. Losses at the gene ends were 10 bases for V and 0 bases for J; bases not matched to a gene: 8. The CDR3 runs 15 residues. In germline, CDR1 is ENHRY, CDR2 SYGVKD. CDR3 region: CATRRTGSSYNEQFF. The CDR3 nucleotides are TGTGCCACCCGTCGGACAGGGAGCTCCTACAATGAGCAGTTCTTC.

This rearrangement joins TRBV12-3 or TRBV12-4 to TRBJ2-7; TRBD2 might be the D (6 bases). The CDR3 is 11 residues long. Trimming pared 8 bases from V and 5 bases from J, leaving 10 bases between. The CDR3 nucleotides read TGTGCCAGCGGGGGGTATAACGAGCAGTACTTC. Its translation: CASGGYNEQYF.

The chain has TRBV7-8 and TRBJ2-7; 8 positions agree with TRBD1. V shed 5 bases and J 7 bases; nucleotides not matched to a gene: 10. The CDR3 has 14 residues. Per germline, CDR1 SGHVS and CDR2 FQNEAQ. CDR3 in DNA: TGTGCCAGCAGCCGACGGGACAGGTATCAGGAGCAGTACTTC. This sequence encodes CASSRRDRYQEQYF.

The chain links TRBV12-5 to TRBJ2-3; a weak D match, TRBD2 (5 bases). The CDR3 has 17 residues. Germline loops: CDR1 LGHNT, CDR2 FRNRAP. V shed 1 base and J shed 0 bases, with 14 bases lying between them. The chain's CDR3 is CASGLAQTTRSTDTQYF. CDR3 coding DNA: TGTGCTAGTGGTTTGGCCCAAACAACTAGGAGCACAGATACGCAGTATTTT.

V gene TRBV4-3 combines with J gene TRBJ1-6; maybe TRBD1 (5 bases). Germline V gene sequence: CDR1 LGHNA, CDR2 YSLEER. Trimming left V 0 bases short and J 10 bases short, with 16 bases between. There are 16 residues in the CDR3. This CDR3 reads CASSQESRQTRSPLHF. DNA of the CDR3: TGCGCCAGCAGCCAAGAGAGCAGACAGACACGGTCACCCCTCCACTTT.